This T cell receptor beta chain originates from a study of T cell repertoires in cytomegalovirus infection. Study in general: TCR beta signatures that were public indicated CMV infection and matching HLA type. Overall study results and limits: Pooled public TCR beta family frequency picked out CMV carriers with the relevant HLA.

On this clonotype itself: Its target is unknown.

The length of the CDR3 is 15 residues. CDR1 MRHNA and CDR2 SNTAGT come from the germline V gene. V was shortened by 7 bases and J by 2 bases, with 17 bases between the two germline ends. MiXCR, run by TCRdb on the reads, gives a single entry per CDR3 protein. The sample holds roughly 860,000 distinct CDR3 sequences, approximately 32% seen once. The chain joins TRBV6-4 to TRBJ1-2; D perhaps matches TRBD1 (6 bases). The receptor was isolated from a human donor in good health (CMV status not recorded). Some clones in this sample may be carry-over from other donors' samples. This sample comprised cultured CD8+ T cells from PBMCs, obtained from culture after CMV antigen stimulation. CDR3 coding DNA: TGTGCCAGCAACTTATACAGGGCCCCAAACTATGGCTACACCTTC. Translating gives CASNLYRAPNYGYTF.